What follows are 10 T cell receptor beta chains derived from one specimen sequenced in a study of tumor-infiltrating lymphocytes in primary liver carcinoma. Blood RNA came from unsorted whole blood; germline DNA was also extracted. Making TCR beta cDNA involved 400 to 600 ng total RNA and a constant-region primer. For TCR beta, libraries were produced by three nested multiplex PCR rounds using slightly modified ARM-PCR. Investigators reported that the first two PCR rounds, at around 10 cycles each, used TRBV1-TRBV30 forward primers with a C-beta reverse primer. Using its own MiXCR run on the multiplex PCR reads, TCRdb lists one record per CDR3 protein. The table shows about 350,000 distinct CDR3 sequences, with less than 65% occurring only once. The sample was peripheral blood. The receptors derive from a man aged 40-49 years with primary liver carcinoma and hepatitis B virus infection.

As for this clonotype: The germline gene is not matched at one end of the junction; a read error may be the cause. This rearrangement joins TRBV7-9 to TRBJ2-7, with a tentative D call TRBD1 (6 bases). This CDR3 is 14 amino acids long. Germline V gives CDR1 SEHNR, CDR2 FQNEAQ (reference sequence). The CDR3 DNA reads TGTGCCAGCAGCCAGCAGGGGCCCTCCTACGTGCAGTACTTC. Protein: CASSQQGPSYVQYF.

Turning to this clonotype: Mismatch with germline at one junction end may stem from a read error. This chain connects TRBV11-3 to TRBJ2-2; the D gene is possibly TRBD2 (5 bases). This CDR3 contains 15 residues. CDR1 is SGHNT, CDR2 YENEEA, per germline. The CDR3 region is CASSLNWGTAGELFF. As DNA, the CDR3 is TGTGCCAGCAGCTTAAATTGGGGAACGGCCGGGGAGCTATTTTTT.

This clonotype was observed many times. V is TRBV11-2 and J is TRBJ1-2, with 12 positions matching TRBD1. The length of the CDR3 is 13 residues. The V and J ends lost 8 bases and 2 bases, in that order; junction bases with no gene match: 0. The germline gives CDR1 SGHAT, CDR2 FQNNGV. Here the CDR3 DNA reads TGTGCCAGCGGGACAGGGGGCAACTATGGCTACACCTTC. This encodes CASGTGGNYGYTF.

This clonotype was detected once. With a much larger clone just one base away, this may be a read error. The chain couples TRBV5-5 to TRBJ2-7; perhaps TRBD1 as D (6 bases). Germline CDR1 is SGHKS and CDR2 is YYEKEE (reference sequence). The CDR3 runs 14 residues. CDR3 residues: CASGLGAGTYEQYF. In DNA, the CDR3 is TGTGCCAGCGGCTTGGGGGCAGGCACCTACGAGCAGTACTTC.

The table lists this clonotype with a count of one. Given a much more abundant clone one base away, this may be a read error. The rearrangement joins TRBV6-5 to TRBJ2-5; 10 bases are a match to TRBD1. This CDR3 contains 14 residues. The junction had 5 bases not matched to a gene; V was cut back by 5 bases and J by 5 bases. From germline, CDR1 is MNHEY and CDR2 SVGAGI. The CDR3 here is CASSDDRGLETQYF. In nucleotides, the CDR3 is TGTGCCAGCAGTGATGACAGGGGGCTCGAGACCCAGTACTTC.

This clonotype was seen repeatedly, ten times or more. The rearrangement links TRBV5-6 to TRBJ2-1, with D unresolved. The CDR3 consists of 12 residues. Trimming left V 4 bases short and J 6 bases short, with 8 bases between. Germline values: CDR1 SGHDT, CDR2 YYEEEE. This CDR3 is CASSVIPNEQFF. CDR3 bases: TGTGCCAGCAGCGTTATCCCCAATGAGCAGTTCTTC.

J is TRBJ2-2 and V is TRBV28; D possibly corresponds to TRBD1 (5 bases). Germline V gives CDR1 MDHEN, CDR2 SYDVKM. The CDR3 length is 14 residues. V lost 3 bases and J lost 6, with 11 bases in between. The CDR3: CASSFSGRPGELFF. The DNA of the CDR3 is TGTGCCAGCAGTTTTTCAGGGCGGCCCGGGGAGCTGTTTTTT.

Details on this clonotype: Possible read error: a much larger clone is one base away. This chain uses TRBV6-1 with TRBJ2-7, with no clear D. Germline-derived CDR1 and CDR2 are MNHNS and SASEGT. The CDR3 has 14 residues. The V end was cut by 5 bases, the J end by 2 bases, with 13 bases between. The CDR3 nucleotides are TGTGCCAGCAGTAATTCGGGCCTAACCTACGAGCAGTACTTC. Its translation is CASSNSGLTYEQYF.

This clonotype was seen once. A read error may explain this, as a much larger clone is one base away. The chain employs TRBV4-1 and TRBJ2-3, with D uncertain. CDR1 is MGHRA and CDR2 is YSYEKL in the germline V gene. This CDR3 is built from 16 residues. V was pared by 4 bases and J by 13 bases, with 27 bases between. This CDR3 is CASSRRVQKDTDREYF. The CDR3 DNA is TGCGCCAGCAGCCGTCGCGTCCAGAAAGACACAGATAGGGAGTATTTT.

There are a few counts of this clonotype. This chain joins TRBV7-9 and TRBJ2-1; 8 nucleotides agree with TRBD2. The germline V gene has CDR1 SEHNR and CDR2 FQNEAQ (reference sequence). The CDR3 covers 17 residues. The junction had 9 bases not matched to a gene; V was cut back by 5 bases and J by 0 bases. The CDR3 loop is CASSRHLAGPSYNEQFF. For the CDR3, the DNA is TGTGCCAGCAGCCGACATTTAGCGGGGCCCTCCTACAATGAGCAGTTCTTC.